Listed below are T cell receptor beta chains from one sample, sequenced in a study of cytomegalovirus exposure and HLA in healthy donors. The table came from immunoSEQ multiplex PCR; TCRdb's copy has only in-frame clones and leaves some out. The sample comprises 100,000 to 150,000 clones, 65% to 80% of which are singletons, and approximately 5.5% rests with the top ten. Sequencing was performed on PBMCs. The receptors come from a man younger than 35 in good health and CMV-seropositive. Each CDR3 is given with its conserved first and last residue. The D gene is left open where the match is weak. A clone size is listed for some rows: how often the clone was seen (once, few, many), or a class if it is expanded.

CDR3 protein | CDR3 DNA | V gene | D gene | clone size | J gene
CASSRAEPVSYEQYF | TGTGCCAGCAGCCGTGCGGAGCCCGTTTCCTACGAGCAGTACTTC | TRBV4-2 | - | once | TRBJ2-7
CASQDRGFSEQYF | TGTGCCAGCCAGGACAGGGGGTTCAGCGAGCAGTACTTC | TRBV18 | TRBD1 | - | TRBJ2-7
CATSPRAGLNYEQYF | TGTGCCACATCTCCTCGGGCGGGACTTAACTACGAGCAGTACTTC | TRBV10-3 | - | - | TRBJ2-7
CASSANGLTYNEQFF | TGTGCCAGCAGCGCTAACGGACTTACATACAATGAGCAGTTCTTC | TRBV7-8 | - | - | TRBJ2-1
CASSWEIFQPQHF | TGTGCCAGCAGCTGGGAGATATTTCAGCCCCAGCATTTT | TRBV11-2 | - | - | TRBJ1-5
CASSYTGTRYLTQYF | TGTGCCAGCAGCTATACAGGGACTAGATATCTGACGCAGTATTTT | TRBV6-5 | TRBD2 | once | TRBJ2-3
CASIGWAGKNYGYTF | TGTGCCAGCATTGGTTGGGCCGGAAAGAACTATGGCTACACCTTC | TRBV7-9 | - | - | TRBJ1-2
CASSLVGGAGKNSQYF | TGCGCCAGCAGCTTGGTGGGGGGGGCAGGCAAAAACAGTCAGTACTTC | TRBV5-1 | - | few | TRBJ2-4
CASSPKGGGTPPGYTF | TGTGCCAGCAGCCCAAAGGGCGGTGGGACACCACCCGGCTACACCTTC | TRBV7-9 | - | few | TRBJ1-2
CAWGPGLLSNEQFF | TGTGCCTGGGGACCGGGACTCCTCTCCAATGAGCAGTTCTTC | TRBV30 | - | once | TRBJ2-1
CASSFSGTVNTGELFF | TGTGCCAGCAGCTTTTCCGGGACAGTTAACACCGGGGAGCTGTTTTTT | TRBV11-1 | TRBD1 | - | TRBJ2-2
CASSISGTSYNEQFF | TGTGCCAGCAGCATTAGCGGGACCTCCTACAATGAGCAGTTCTTC | TRBV6-6 | TRBD2 | - | TRBJ2-1
CASSSLDSVWGYTF | TGTGCCAGCAGTTCACTCGATAGCGTGTGGGGCTACACCTTC | TRBV28 | - | few | TRBJ1-2
CASSQDRGQGIYSSYEQYF | TGTGCCAGCAGCCAAGATCGTGGACAGGGGATTTACTCTTCCTACGAGCAGTACTTC | TRBV4-2 | TRBD1 | - | TRBJ2-7
CASSRGYGYTF | TGTGCCAGCAGTCGGGGGTATGGCTACACCTTC | TRBV6-6 | - | few | TRBJ1-2
CASRVTGFGGELFF | TGTGCCAGCAGGGTGACAGGGTTCGGCGGGGAGCTGTTTTTT | TRBV6-1 | TRBD1 | - | TRBJ2-2
CASSFGGYEQYF | TGTGCCAGCAGCTTTGGGGGGTACGAGCAGTACTTC | TRBV11-2 | - | - | TRBJ2-7
CATSSQLADTQYF | TGTGCCACCAGCAGCCAGTTAGCGGATACGCAGTATTTT | TRBV15 | - | - | TRBJ2-3
CASSFASGKPYEQYF | TGTGCCAGCAGCTTTGCTAGCGGGAAACCCTACGAGCAGTACTTC | TRBV5-4 | TRBD2 | - | TRBJ2-7
CASSVVSGRDTEAFF | TGTGCCAGCAGCGTAGTTTCAGGCAGAGACACTGAAGCTTTCTTT | TRBV9 | - | - | TRBJ1-1